The clone carrying this TCR beta chain has at least ten counts. Antigen specificity is unknown. V was clipped by 3 bases and J by 5 bases, with 20 bases between them. The CDR3 loop spans 16 amino acids. The germline CDR1 and CDR2 sequences are DFQATT and SNEGSKA (reference sequence). From the 5' RACE reads, TCRdb called clonotypes with MiXCR, one entry per CDR3 protein. This repertoire shows about 100,000 distinct CDR3 sequences, 5.5% to 7% found once; its top ten account for about an eighth. This specimen belongs to a study of identical twins. Findings of the study overall: Abundant cord blood beta clonotypes carried fewer insertions; memory repertoires showed none. Twins' surplus sharing was weaker for beta out-of-frame sequences. Out-of-frame TCR alpha sharing observed in monozygotic twins exceeded model estimates. Shared out-of-frame alpha sequences (those common to twins) showed excess low generation probability.

What was sequenced was memory T cells sorted from blood. This clonotype originated in a woman between 50 and 59 years old in good health. The gene calls are TRBV20-1 and TRBJ2-1; possible D gene TRBD2, 5 bases. The CDR3, as DNA: TGCAGTGCTAGCTCCCTTACTAGTCCCCTACACAATGAGCAGTTCTTC. Translation gives CSASSLTSPLHNEQFF.